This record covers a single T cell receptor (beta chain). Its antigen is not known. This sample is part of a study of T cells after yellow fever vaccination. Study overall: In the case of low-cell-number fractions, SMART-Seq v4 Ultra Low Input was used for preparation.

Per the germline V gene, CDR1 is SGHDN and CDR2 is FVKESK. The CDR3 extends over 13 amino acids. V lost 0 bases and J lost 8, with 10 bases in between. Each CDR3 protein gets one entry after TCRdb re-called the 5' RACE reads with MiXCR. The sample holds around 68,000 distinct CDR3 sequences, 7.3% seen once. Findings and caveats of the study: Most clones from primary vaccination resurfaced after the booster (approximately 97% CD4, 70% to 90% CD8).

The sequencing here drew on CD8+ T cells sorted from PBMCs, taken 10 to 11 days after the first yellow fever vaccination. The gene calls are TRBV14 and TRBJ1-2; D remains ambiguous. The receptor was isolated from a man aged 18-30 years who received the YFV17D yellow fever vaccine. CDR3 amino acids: CASSQDQVGGYTF. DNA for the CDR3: TGTGCCAGCAGCCAAGACCAGGTCGGGGGCTACACCTTC.